A single sample is the source of the 29 T cell receptor beta chains below, sequenced in a study of blood T cell repertoires in COVID-19. Method: immunoSEQ multiplex PCR; TCRdb's copy keeps in-frame clones and lacks some. This sample has almost 400,000 clones, with about 90% found just once. Source material: peripheral blood. These receptors came from a woman aged 55-70 years with COVID-19, enrolled during active disease.

This clone appeared a single time. This sequence joins TRBV23-1 and TRBJ1-5; 7 nucleotides agree with TRBD1. TRBV23-1 is an ORF for which the function is uncertain. V was pared by 0 bases and J by 4 bases, with 12 bases of the junction left unmatched. The CDR3 sequence is 18 residues long. As DNA, the CDR3 is TGCGCCAGCAGTCAATCCGTGTGGACAGGTGGGCCAAATCAGCCCCAGCATTTT. Amino acids: CASSQSVWTGGPNQPQHF.

The genes are TRBV6-5 and TRBJ1-1, with TRBD1 as a possible D gene (6 bases). Trimming left V 7 bases short and J 1 base short, with 16 bases between. Germline V gene sequence: CDR1 MNHEY, CDR2 SVGAGI. The CDR3 is made up of 15 amino acids. This CDR3 is CASTRTALQNTEAFF. The CDR3 DNA reads TGTGCCAGCACACGGACAGCTCTACAGAACACTGAAGCTTTCTTT.

This clone was detected once. The CDR3 sequence: CARSRGLYNEQFF. CDR3 bases: TGTGCCAGGAGTAGGGGGCTTTACAATGAGCAGTTCTTC. The rearrangement links TRBV2 to TRBJ2-1; TRBD1 matches at 7 bases. CDR3 length: 13 residues. With V trimmed by 9 bases and J by 4 bases, 6 bases remained unmatched. The germline V gene encodes CDR1 SNHLY and CDR2 FYNNEI.

The rearrangement uses TRBV30 and TRBJ2-7; D not certain. Deletions cut 1 base from V and 6 bases from J, with 10 bases between. CDR3 length: 12 amino acids. The germline V gene has CDR1 GTSNPN and CDR2 SVGIG (reference sequence). The CDR3 protein is CAWSESGLEQYF. In DNA form, the CDR3 reads TGTGCCTGGAGTGAATCGGGTCTCGAGCAGTACTTC. Looking up the rest from reference TRBV30 and TRBJ2-7 gives the full variable domain: SQTIHQWPATLVQPVGSPLSLECTVEGTSNPNLYWYRQAAGRGLQLLFYSVGIGQISSEVPQNLSASRPQDRQFILSSKKLLLSDSGFYLCAWSESGLEQYFGPGTRLTVT.

This chain joins TRBV6-5 and TRBJ1-6; 9 nucleotides line up with TRBD1. CDR1 and CDR2 (germline): MNHEY, SVGAGI. Germline trimming cut 7 bases from V and 9 bases from J; bases unmatched to any gene: 4. This CDR3 is built from 13 residues. This chain's CDR3 is CASNRDRASPLHF. The CDR3 region has the DNA TGTGCCAGCAATCGGGACAGGGCTTCACCCCTCCACTTT.

The J gene is TRBJ2-7, the V gene TRBV28; D perhaps matches TRBD1 (6 bases). The CDR3 has 13 residues. V lost 2 bases to trimming and J lost 2 bases, with 7 bases between them. CDR1 and CDR2 (germline): MDHEN, SYDVKM. This CDR3 reads CASSLTGTYEQYF. The CDR3 bases are TGTGCCAGCAGTTTAACAGGGACCTACGAGCAGTACTTC.

The chain couples TRBV5-6 to TRBJ2-3; 7 nucleotides line up with TRBD2. With V trimmed by 7 bases and J by 0 bases, 5 bases remained unmatched. CDR1 SGHDT and CDR2 YYEEEE come from the germline V gene. This CDR3 region has 14 residues. Written as DNA, the CDR3 is TGTGCCAGCCAGTGGGGGGGAAGCACAGATACGCAGTATTTT. Encoded protein: CASQWGGSTDTQYF.

This clone appeared a single time. The gene calls are TRBV9 and TRBJ1-2; D not resolved. This CDR3 has 14 amino acids. Per germline, CDR1 SGDLS and CDR2 YYNGEE. Trimming took off 0 bases at V and 4 bases at J, with 10 bases between the two ends. The chain's CDR3 is CASSVEAGFYGYTF. CDR3 DNA: TGTGCCAGCAGCGTAGAAGCAGGTTTCTATGGCTACACCTTC.

This clone has more than one count but fewer than ten. The V gene is TRBV3-1 (or the pseudogene TRBV3-2), the J gene TRBJ2-5; D call uncertain. Germline-derived CDR1 and CDR2 are LGHDT and YNNKEL (reference sequence). V lost 0 bases and J lost 4, with 12 bases in between. The CDR3 spans 15 residues. The CDR3 region has the DNA TGTGCCAGCAGCCAAGACATTGGGCAGGTAGAGACCCAGTACTTC. This encodes CASSQDIGQVETQYF.

This rearrangement joins TRBV24-1 to TRBJ2-5; tentative D call: TRBD1 (6 bases). This CDR3 comprises 12 residues. Germline V gene lookup returns CDR1 KGHDR and CDR2 SFDVKD. V gave up 7 bases and J gave up 1 base, with 6 bases separating them. This CDR3 is CATRQGQETQYF. In DNA, the CDR3 is TGTGCCACCAGACAGGGCCAAGAGACCCAGTACTTC.

Comments on this clone: The same CDR3 arises from other DNA sequences in this sample as well. The genes are TRBV5-1 and TRBJ2-7, with 10 nucleotides matching TRBD1. J was trimmed by 2 bases and V by 4 bases; bases with no gene match: 3. The CDR3 is 14 residues long. Germline CDR1 reads SGHRS; CDR2 reads YFSETQ. The CDR3 region has the DNA TGCGCCAGCAGCCCTGGACAGGGGGCCTACGAGCAGTACTTC. As protein: CASSPGQGAYEQYF. Together with reference TRBV5-1 and TRBJ2-7, the CDR3 gives the full variable domain: KAGVTQTPRYLIKTRGQQVTLSCSPISGHRSVSWYQQTPGQGLQFLFEYFSETQRNKGNFPGRFSGRQFSNSRSEMNVSTLELGDSALYLCASSPGQGAYEQYFGPGTRLTVT.

V is TRBV19 and J is TRBJ2-2; a possible D gene is TRBD1 (5 bases). V lost 5 bases and J 5 bases, leaving 21 bases between the germline ends. The length of the CDR3 is 17 residues. CDR1 and CDR2 from the germline V gene are LNHDA and SQIVND (reference sequence). The CDR3 is CASSLIDSRVITGELFF. The CDR3 DNA follows: TGTGCCAGTAGTCTAATAGACAGCCGGGTGATTACCGGGGAGCTGTTTTTT.

CDR3 loop: CASSQVRGQGAVQPQHF. CDR3 DNA sequence: TGCGCCAGCAGCCAGGTTAGGGGACAGGGGGCAGTTCAGCCCCAGCATTTT. The chain couples TRBV4-1 to TRBJ1-5; TRBD1 matches at 12 bases. The CDR3 consists of 17 residues. The V segment lost 3 bases and the J segment 6 bases; nucleotides outside the gene matches: 9. Germline CDR1 is MGHRA and CDR2 is YSYEKL.

The chain is built from TRBV7-9 and TRBJ1-4; possibly TRBD1 for D (5 bases). V was clipped by 1 base and J by 0 bases, with 15 bases between them. The CDR3 consists of 18 residues. From germline, CDR1 is SEHNR and CDR2 FQNEAQ (reference sequence). CDR3 sequence (DNA): TGTGCCAGCAGCTTAGTCGGACACCAATCTGCAACTAATGAAAAACTGTTTTTT. Protein product: CASSLVGHQSATNEKLFF.

The CDR3 nucleotides read TGTGCCACGGGACTAGCGGGGGCCATAGGAGGTGAGCAGTTCTTC. Amino acids: CATGLAGAIGGEQFF. The rearrangement joins TRBV3-1 (or the pseudogene TRBV3-2) to TRBJ2-1; 14 bases fit TRBD2. The V segment lost 10 bases and the J segment 9 bases; nucleotides outside the gene matches: 11. This CDR3 comprises 15 residues. CDR1 and CDR2 (germline): LGHDT, YNNKEL (reference sequence).

The chain combines TRBV9 with TRBJ2-1; D gene unclear. CDR3 size: 13 residues. CDR1 and CDR2 (germline): SGDLS, YYNGEE. With 0 bases removed from V and 2 bases from J, the gap between germline ends came to 3 bases. This chain's CDR3 is CASSVATYNEQFF. CDR3 DNA: TGTGCCAGCAGCGTAGCTACCTACAATGAGCAGTTCTTC.

The CDR3, as DNA: TGTGCCAGCAGTTTAACCCCTAGCTTGGCGGCTGGCACAGATACGCAGTATTTT. Translation: CASSLTPSLAAGTDTQYF. The V and J genes are TRBV27 and TRBJ2-3; D perhaps matches TRBD2 (5 bases). Trimming pared 2 bases from V and 1 base from J, leaving 19 bases between. CDR3 length: 18 residues. Germline assignment: CDR1 MNHEY and CDR2 SMNVEV (reference sequence).

The chain is built from TRBV11-2 and TRBJ1-1; 7 nucleotides match TRBD1. Looked up from germline, CDR1 is SGHAT and CDR2 is FQNNGV. The V gene end was trimmed by 2 bases and the J gene end by 1 base; junction bases not matched to a gene: 4. The CDR3 is made up of 15 amino acids. CDR3 amino acids: CASSLIGTANTEAFF. The CDR3 bases are TGTGCCAGCAGCTTAATCGGGACAGCGAACACTGAAGCTTTCTTT.

The CDR3 here is CAGRAGSYNEQFF. CDR3 in DNA: TGTGCGGGACGGGCGGGATCCTACAATGAGCAGTTCTTC. The V and J genes are TRBV6-5 and TRBJ2-1, with D possibly being TRBD2 (6 bases). CDR3 length: 13 residues. Germline loops: CDR1 MNHEY, CDR2 SVGAGI.

This chain links TRBV11-1 with TRBJ1-2, with TRBD1 matching over 7 bases. The trim removed 5 bases at V and 8 bases at J, leaving 11 bases unmatched. Germline V gene lookup returns CDR1 SGHAT and CDR2 FQDESV (reference sequence). The CDR3 runs 14 residues. CDR3: CASSGDRAKIGYTF. The CDR3 DNA reads as TGTGCCAGCAGCGGCGACAGGGCGAAGATCGGCTACACCTTC.

As for this clone: Distinct nucleotide sequences in the sample also encode this CDR3. The CDR3 coding sequence is TGCGCCAGCAGCTTGGGACAGGGTGGAGAGACCCAGTACTTC. This translates into CASSLGQGGETQYF. This sequence joins TRBV5-1 and TRBJ2-5; 7 bases align to TRBD1. Germline trimming cut 0 bases from V and 4 bases from J; bases unmatched to any gene: 3. The CDR3 length is 14 residues. CDR1 and CDR2 from the germline V gene are SGHRS and YFSETQ.

V usage is TRBV5-5 and J usage is TRBJ2-3; tentative D call: TRBD1 (5 bases). The germline V gene has CDR1 SGHKS and CDR2 YYEKEE (reference sequence). V was cut by 7 bases and J by 0 bases, with 9 bases left in between. The CDR3 has 13 amino acids. CDR3 amino acids: CASGAPSTDTQYF. Here the CDR3 DNA reads TGTGCCAGCGGGGCTCCCAGCACAGATACGCAGTATTTT.

The V call is TRBV6-6, the J call TRBJ2-7; 10 bases match TRBD1. The CDR3 spans 15 residues. Germline CDR1 MNHNY, CDR2 SVGAGI (reference sequence). The ends lost 6 bases at V and 3 bases at J; junction bases unmatched: 8. This CDR3 reads CASRAGQGGNYEQYF. As DNA, the CDR3 is TGTGCCAGCAGGGCAGGACAGGGGGGAAACTACGAGCAGTACTTC.

The CDR3 DNA reads as TGCAGCGTGTATAGTGCTGGAAACACCATATATTTT. This sequence encodes CSVYSAGNTIYF. The chain carries TRBV29-1 and TRBJ1-3; D not resolved. CDR3 size: 12 residues. V lost 6 bases to trimming and J lost 2 bases, with 8 bases between them. The germline CDR1 and CDR2 sequences are SQVTM and ANQGSEA. Using reference TRBV29-1 and TRBJ1-3 for the parts outside the CDR3, the full variable domain is SAVISQKPSRDICQRGTSLTIQCQVDSQVTMMFWYRQQPGQSLTLIATANQGSEATYESGFVIDKFPISRPNLTFSTLTVSNMSPEDSSIYLCSVYSAGNTIYFGEGSWLTVV.

V usage is TRBV5-4 and J usage is TRBJ2-2; D unresolved. The CDR3 runs 17 residues. The ends were cut back, 0 bases at V and 0 bases at J, with 12 bases in the middle. CDR1 is SGHNT, CDR2 YYREEE, per germline (reference sequence). The CDR3 DNA sequence: TGTGCCAGCAGCTTGGGGGTGCGGAGCACGAACACCGGGGAGCTGTTTTTT. This encodes CASSLGVRSTNTGELFF.

The rearrangement joins TRBV5-1 to TRBJ2-2, with D perhaps matching TRBD2 (6 bases). V gave up 6 bases and J gave up 4 bases, with 16 bases separating them. Germline loops: CDR1 SGHRS, CDR2 YFSETQ. CDR3 length: 15 residues. The DNA for the CDR3 is TGCGCCAGCAACCTCGAGGTGCGGGGCACCGGGGAGCTGTTTTTT. Translation gives CASNLEVRGTGELFF.

This chain joins TRBV6-6 and TRBJ1-1; D gene ambiguous. This CDR3 region has 13 residues. In germline, CDR1 is MNHNY, CDR2 SVGAGI (reference sequence). With 7 bases removed from V and 11 bases from J, the gap between germline ends came to 20 bases. The CDR3 protein is CASTPPGSSVAFF. The DNA for the CDR3 is TGTGCCAGCACTCCTCCCGGGAGCAGTGTGGCTTTCTTT.

This chain links TRBV5-5 with TRBJ1-6, with unresolved D. The V gene lost 2 bases and the J gene lost 7 bases, with 7 bases spanning the gap. The CDR3 contains 13 residues. In germline, CDR1 is SGHKS, CDR2 YYEKEE (reference sequence). CDR3 region: CASSFGRNSPLHF. The CDR3 DNA is TGTGCCAGCAGCTTTGGCAGAAATTCACCCCTCCACTTT.

The V call is TRBV11-2, the J call TRBJ1-1, with unresolved D. Germline values: CDR1 SGHAT, CDR2 FQNNGV. This CDR3 comprises 13 residues. V was pared by 5 bases and J by 3 bases, with 10 bases between. CDR3 amino acids: CASSPGVYTEAFF. The CDR3 DNA sequence: TGTGCCAGCAGCCCCGGGGTTTACACTGAAGCTTTCTTT. Based on the CDR3 plus reference TRBV11-2 and TRBJ1-1, the full variable domain is EAGVAQSPRYKIIEKRQSVAFWCNPISGHATLYWYQQILGQGPKLLIQFQNNGVVDDSQLPKDRFSAERLKGVDSTLKIQPAKLEDSAVYLCASSPGVYTEAFFGQGTRLTVV.